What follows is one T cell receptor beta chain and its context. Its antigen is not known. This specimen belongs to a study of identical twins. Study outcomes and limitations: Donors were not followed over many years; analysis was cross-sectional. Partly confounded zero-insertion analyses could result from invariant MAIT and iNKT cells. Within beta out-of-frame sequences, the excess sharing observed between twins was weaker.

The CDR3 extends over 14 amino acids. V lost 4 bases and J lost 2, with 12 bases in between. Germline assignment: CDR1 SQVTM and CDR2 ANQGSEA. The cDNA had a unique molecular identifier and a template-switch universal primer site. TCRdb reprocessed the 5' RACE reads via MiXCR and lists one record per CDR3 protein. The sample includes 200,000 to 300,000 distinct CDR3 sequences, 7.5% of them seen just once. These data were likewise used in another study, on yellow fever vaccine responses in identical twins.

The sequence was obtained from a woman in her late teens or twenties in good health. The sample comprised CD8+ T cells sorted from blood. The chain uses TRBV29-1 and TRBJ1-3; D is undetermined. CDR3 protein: CSVGPSGTGNTIYF. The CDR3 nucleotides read TGCAGCGTTGGGCCCTCTGGGACTGGAAACACCATATATTTT. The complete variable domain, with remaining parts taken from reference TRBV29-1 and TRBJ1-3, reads SAVISQKPSRDICQRGTSLTIQCQVDSQVTMMFWYRQQPGQSLTLIATANQGSEATYESGFVIDKFPISRPNLTFSTLTVSNMSPEDSSIYLCSVGPSGTGNTIYFGEGSWLTVV.